This is a list of T cell receptor beta chains from one sample in a study of blood T cell repertoires in COVID-19. The data were produced by immunoSEQ multiplex PCR, yet TCRdb's version contains in-frame clones alone and is incomplete. In the table there are roughly 53,000 clones, about three quarters of which are singletons. The sequenced material came from peripheral blood. These receptors were collected from a man between 70 and 80 years old with active or convalescent COVID-19. The CDR3 runs from the conserved cysteine through the conserved F or W. D genes are given only for firm matches. Not all rows give a size; the values are once, few, many and, for expanded clones, a class.

J gene: TRBJ1-2; clone size: .; D gene: TRBD1; V gene: TRBV7-9; CDR3 protein: CASSSRTGPSYGYTF; CDR3 DNA: TGTGCCAGCAGCTCTCGGACAGGGCCTAGCTATGGCTACACCTTC
J gene: TRBJ2-7; clone size: .; D gene: TRBD2; V gene: TRBV7-2; CDR3 protein: CASSRMGLAGSYEQYF; CDR3 DNA: TGTGCCAGCAGCCGTATGGGACTAGCGGGATCCTACGAGCAGTACTTC
J gene: TRBJ1-2; clone size: .; D gene: .; V gene: TRBV5-1; CDR3 protein: CASSPRESGGYTF; CDR3 DNA: TGCGCCAGCAGCCCCCGGGAGTCTGGGGGCTACACCTTC
J gene: TRBJ2-2; clone size: .; D gene: .; V gene: TRBV6-5; CDR3 protein: CASRQGPGELFF; CDR3 DNA: TGTGCCAGCAGACAGGGCCCCGGGGAGCTGTTTTTT
J gene: TRBJ1-1; clone size: .; D gene: TRBD1; V gene: TRBV30; CDR3 protein: CAWTAGTVMNTEAFF; CDR3 DNA: TGTGCCTGGACCGCCGGGACAGTCATGAACACTGAAGCTTTCTTT
J gene: TRBJ1-2; clone size: .; D gene: .; V gene: TRBV7-2; CDR3 protein: CASSFDPDYGYTF; CDR3 DNA: TGTGCCAGCAGCTTTGATCCGGACTATGGCTACACCTTC
J gene: TRBJ2-1; clone size: .; D gene: TRBD2; V gene: TRBV4-1; CDR3 protein: CASSQEIAGGPYNEQFF; CDR3 DNA: TGCGCCAGCAGCCAAGAGATAGCGGGGGGGCCATACAATGAGCAGTTCTTC
J gene: TRBJ2-1; clone size: .; D gene: TRBD1; V gene: TRBV9; CDR3 protein: CASSVGSGQGFTEQFF; CDR3 DNA: TGTGCCAGCAGCGTAGGATCGGGACAGGGGTTCACTGAGCAGTTCTTC
J gene: TRBJ2-5; clone size: .; D gene: TRBD1; V gene: TRBV7-7; CDR3 protein: CASSPRTGRKETQYF; CDR3 DNA: TGTGCTAGCAGCCCAAGGACAGGAAGAAAAGAGACCCAGTACTTC
J gene: TRBJ2-7; clone size: .; D gene: TRBD2; V gene: TRBV4-1; CDR3 protein: CASSSRELAGPSSYEQYF; CDR3 DNA: TGCGCCAGCAGCTCACGTGAACTAGCGGGTCCAAGCTCCTACGAGCAGTACTTC
J gene: TRBJ1-1; clone size: .; D gene: .; V gene: TRBV7-2; CDR3 protein: CASSPSAGAVTEAFF; CDR3 DNA: TGTGCCAGCAGCCCCTCCGCAGGGGCCGTAACTGAAGCTTTCTTT
J gene: TRBJ1-1; clone size: .; D gene: .; V gene: TRBV7-9; CDR3 protein: CASSLFKNTEAFF; CDR3 DNA: TGTGCCAGCAGCTTATTCAAGAACACTGAAGCTTTCTTT
J gene: TRBJ2-7; clone size: .; D gene: .; V gene: TRBV5-1; CDR3 protein: CASSYQQGYEQYF; CDR3 DNA: TGCGCCAGCAGCTACCAGCAGGGCTACGAGCAGTACTTC
J gene: TRBJ1-1; clone size: once; D gene: .; V gene: TRBV9; CDR3 protein: CASSVVPGNTEAFF; CDR3 DNA: TGTGCCAGCAGCGTAGTACCGGGGAACACTGAAGCTTTCTTT
J gene: TRBJ1-2; clone size: .; D gene: TRBD1; V gene: TRBV6-5; CDR3 protein: CASSRQGYGYTF; CDR3 DNA: TGTGCCAGCAGTCGACAGGGGTATGGCTACACCTTC
J gene: TRBJ2-4; clone size: .; D gene: .; V gene: TRBV11-2; CDR3 protein: CASSPDRTIQYF; CDR3 DNA: TGTGCCAGCAGCCCGGACAGAACCATTCAGTACTTC
J gene: TRBJ1-1; clone size: .; D gene: .; V gene: TRBV18; CDR3 protein: CASSPTSGGDTEAFF; CDR3 DNA: TGTGCCAGCTCACCGACCAGTGGGGGGGACACTGAAGCTTTCTTT
J gene: TRBJ2-1; clone size: .; D gene: TRBD2; V gene: TRBV6-2/TRBV6-3; CDR3 protein: CASSPGLARGNEQFF; CDR3 DNA: TGTGCCAGCAGTCCCGGACTAGCCCGGGGGAATGAGCAGTTCTTC
J gene: TRBJ2-3; clone size: .; D gene: .; V gene: TRBV7-9; CDR3 protein: CASSSRLVPDTQYF; CDR3 DNA: TGTGCCAGCAGCTCCCGACTAGTCCCAGATACGCAGTATTTT
J gene: TRBJ1-1; clone size: few; D gene: TRBD1; V gene: TRBV6-6; CDR3 protein: CASSGDRVTEAFF; CDR3 DNA: TGTGCCAGCAGTGGGGACAGGGTTACTGAAGCTTTCTTT
J gene: TRBJ1-5; clone size: .; D gene: TRBD1; V gene: TRBV2; CDR3 protein: CASSEAKAGGLNQPQHF; CDR3 DNA: TGTGCCAGCAGTGAAGCAAAGGCAGGGGGCCTCAATCAGCCCCAGCATTTT
J gene: TRBJ2-6; clone size: .; D gene: .; V gene: TRBV6-2/TRBV6-3; CDR3 protein: CASSLTGLSVLTF; CDR3 DNA: TGTGCCAGCAGTTTGACAGGCCTGAGCGTCCTGACTTTC
J gene: TRBJ1-2; clone size: .; D gene: .; V gene: TRBV24-1; CDR3 protein: CATSDRDRIYGYTF; CDR3 DNA: TGTGCCACCAGTGATCGTGACAGAATATATGGCTACACCTTC
J gene: TRBJ2-3; clone size: .; D gene: TRBD2; V gene: TRBV10-3; CDR3 protein: CAIRGLAEGTDTQYF; CDR3 DNA: TGTGCCATCCGGGGACTAGCGGAGGGCACAGATACGCAGTATTTT
J gene: TRBJ1-1; clone size: .; D gene: TRBD1; V gene: TRBV6-5; CDR3 protein: CASTAPGQMNTEAFF; CDR3 DNA: TGTGCCAGCACTGCGCCGGGACAGATGAACACTGAAGCTTTCTTT
J gene: TRBJ2-7; clone size: .; D gene: TRBD1; V gene: TRBV30; CDR3 protein: CAWSRGLTGKYEQYF; CDR3 DNA: TGTGCCTGGAGTCGTGGTTTGACAGGGAAGTACGAGCAGTACTTC
J gene: TRBJ1-6; clone size: .; D gene: TRBD1; V gene: TRBV7-3; CDR3 protein: CASSSQGAPNSPLHF; CDR3 DNA: TGTGCCAGCAGCTCACAGGGGGCGCCTAATTCACCCCTCCACTTT
J gene: TRBJ1-3; clone size: .; D gene: .; V gene: TRBV12-3/TRBV12-4; CDR3 protein: CASRNGGGNTIYF; CDR3 DNA: TGTGCCAGCAGAAATGGGGGGGGAAACACCATATATTTT
J gene: TRBJ1-1; clone size: .; D gene: .; V gene: TRBV5-1; CDR3 protein: CASSSRSRDTEAFF; CDR3 DNA: TGCGCCAGCAGCTCCCGGTCCAGGGACACTGAAGCTTTCTTT
J gene: TRBJ1-2; clone size: few; D gene: .; V gene: TRBV15; CDR3 protein: CATSTRTTGVGYTF; CDR3 DNA: TGTGCCACCAGCACAAGAACTACGGGGGTTGGCTACACCTTC
J gene: TRBJ1-1; clone size: .; D gene: .; V gene: TRBV24-1; CDR3 protein: CATSDGPGGMNTEAFF; CDR3 DNA: TGTGCCACCAGTGATGGACCGGGAGGAATGAACACTGAAGCTTTCTTT
J gene: TRBJ2-4; clone size: .; D gene: .; V gene: TRBV24-1; CDR3 protein: CATSDRLRADIQYF; CDR3 DNA: TGTGCCACCAGTGACCGACTAAGGGCTGACATTCAGTACTTC
J gene: TRBJ2-1; clone size: .; D gene: TRBD2; V gene: TRBV9; CDR3 protein: CASSVVGAGAYNEQFF; CDR3 DNA: TGTGCCAGCAGCGTAGTTGGTGCGGGAGCCTACAATGAGCAGTTCTTC
J gene: TRBJ1-2; clone size: .; D gene: .; V gene: TRBV7-2; CDR3 protein: CASSLQTENYGYTF; CDR3 DNA: TGTGCCAGCAGCTTACAGACGGAGAACTATGGCTACACCTTC
J gene: TRBJ1-3; clone size: .; D gene: .; V gene: TRBV3-1/TRBV3-2; CDR3 protein: CASSRTDGNTIYF; CDR3 DNA: TGTGCCAGCAGTCGGACTGACGGAAACACCATATATTTT
J gene: TRBJ1-2; clone size: few; D gene: TRBD1; V gene: TRBV7-9; CDR3 protein: CASSVNDRAYGYTF; CDR3 DNA: TGTGCCAGCAGCGTAAATGACAGGGCGTATGGCTACACCTTC
J gene: TRBJ1-2; clone size: .; D gene: TRBD1; V gene: TRBV6-5; CDR3 protein: CASRRQGVANYGYTF; CDR3 DNA: TGTGCCAGCAGACGACAGGGAGTAGCTAACTATGGCTACACCTTC
J gene: TRBJ2-1; clone size: .; D gene: TRBD2; V gene: TRBV18; CDR3 protein: CASSAGLEVREQFF; CDR3 DNA: TGTGCCAGCTCCGCGGGACTAGAAGTGCGTGAGCAGTTCTTC
J gene: TRBJ2-7; clone size: .; D gene: TRBD2; V gene: TRBV7-9; CDR3 protein: CASSLSGRGLGNEQYF; CDR3 DNA: TGTGCCAGCAGCTTGAGCGGGAGGGGTCTCGGGAACGAGCAGTACTTC
J gene: TRBJ1-1; clone size: few; D gene: .; V gene: TRBV20-1; CDR3 protein: CSARPGAEAFF; CDR3 DNA: TGCAGTGCTAGACCCGGGGCTGAAGCTTTCTTT
J gene: TRBJ1-2; clone size: .; D gene: TRBD1; V gene: TRBV11-2; CDR3 protein: CASSTIGTVYGYTF; CDR3 DNA: TGTGCCAGCAGCACCATCGGGACAGTCTATGGCTACACCTTC
J gene: TRBJ1-4; clone size: .; D gene: TRBD1; V gene: TRBV27; CDR3 protein: CASSSDRGKKLFF; CDR3 DNA: TGTGCCAGCAGTTCCGACAGGGGAAAGAAACTGTTTTTT
J gene: TRBJ1-1; clone size: .; D gene: TRBD1; V gene: TRBV5-4; CDR3 protein: CASSPGQGVRGHTEAFF; CDR3 DNA: TGTGCCAGCAGTCCGGGACAGGGGGTCCGAGGGCACACTGAAGCTTTCTTT
J gene: TRBJ2-1; clone size: .; D gene: TRBD1; V gene: TRBV7-2; CDR3 protein: CASSLEVGQGANEQFF; CDR3 DNA: TGTGCCAGCAGCTTAGAGGTAGGGCAGGGGGCCAATGAGCAGTTCTTC
J gene: TRBJ2-1; clone size: few; D gene: .; V gene: TRBV19; CDR3 protein: CASSLQGGEQFF; CDR3 DNA: TGTGCCAGTAGTCTCCAGGGGGGTGAGCAGTTCTTC
J gene: TRBJ2-7; clone size: .; D gene: .; V gene: TRBV7-2; CDR3 protein: CASSPTGQGPYEQYF; CDR3 DNA: TGTGCCAGCAGCCCAACGGGACAAGGCCCCTACGAGCAGTACTTC
J gene: TRBJ2-2; clone size: .; D gene: .; V gene: TRBV9; CDR3 protein: CASSVGVGVDTGELFF; CDR3 DNA: TGTGCCAGCAGCGTAGGGGTAGGGGTCGACACCGGGGAGCTGTTTTTT
J gene: TRBJ1-1; clone size: .; D gene: TRBD1; V gene: TRBV7-3; CDR3 protein: CASSSQGVNTEAFF; CDR3 DNA: TGTGCCAGCAGCTCACAGGGGGTGAACACTGAAGCTTTCTTT
J gene: TRBJ2-7; clone size: .; D gene: .; V gene: TRBV6-5; CDR3 protein: CASSYLSGYEQYF; CDR3 DNA: TGTGCCAGCAGTTACCTCAGCGGATACGAGCAGTACTTC
J gene: TRBJ2-5; clone size: .; D gene: .; V gene: TRBV10-3; CDR3 protein: CAIGGTSETQYF; CDR3 DNA: TGTGCCATCGGGGGGACTTCCGAGACCCAGTACTTC
J gene: TRBJ2-7; clone size: .; D gene: .; V gene: TRBV3-1/TRBV3-2; CDR3 protein: CASSQDSAIPGLYF; CDR3 DNA: TGTGCCAGCAGCCAAGACAGTGCAATTCCAGGTCTGTACTTC
J gene: TRBJ2-2; clone size: .; D gene: .; V gene: TRBV7-3; CDR3 protein: CASSANYGTAPGELFF; CDR3 DNA: TGTGCCAGCAGCGCTAACTACGGGACTGCCCCCGGTGAGCTGTTTTTT
J gene: TRBJ1-1; clone size: .; D gene: TRBD1; V gene: TRBV30; CDR3 protein: CAWSFLGGSNTEAFF; CDR3 DNA: TGTGCCTGGAGCTTCTTAGGGGGCTCGAACACTGAAGCTTTCTTT
J gene: TRBJ1-1; clone size: .; D gene: .; V gene: TRBV28; CDR3 protein: CASSLLELKGAHTEAFF; CDR3 DNA: TGTGCCAGCAGTTTGCTCGAGTTGAAGGGAGCGCACACTGAAGCTTTCTTT
J gene: TRBJ2-1; clone size: .; D gene: .; V gene: TRBV4-3; CDR3 protein: CASSHLLGGLTYNEQFF; CDR3 DNA: TGCGCCAGCAGCCACCTCCTTGGCGGCCTCACCTACAATGAGCAGTTCTTC
J gene: TRBJ2-7; clone size: .; D gene: .; V gene: TRBV7-3; CDR3 protein: CASSSPGDSYYEQYF; CDR3 DNA: TGTGCCAGCAGCTCACCGGGGGACAGTTACTACGAGCAGTACTTC